Shown below are 10 T cell receptor beta chains from a single sample sequenced in a study of T cells in tuberculosis. Time point in this sample: new active TB diagnosis, blood taken before or within 7 days of starting treatment. Sequencing used immunoSEQ multiplex PCR; TCRdb keeps in-frame clones, though not all of them. This sample carries about 49,000 clones, about 95% of them seen once, and the ten largest clones take 1.4%. This specimen consisted of PBMCs, obtained at tuberculosis diagnosis. The receptor source for this set is an adult with tuberculosis.

J is TRBJ2-3 and V is TRBV7-9, with 9 bases that match TRBD2. Losses at the gene ends were 6 bases for V and 3 bases for J; bases not matched to a gene: 13. This CDR3 contains 17 residues. Germline loops: CDR1 SEHNR, CDR2 FQNEAQ (reference sequence). Here the CDR3 DNA reads TGTGCCAGCAGTCCCCAAAAGGGCGGGAGGGGGACAGATACGCAGTATTTT. It specifies CASSPQKGGRGTDTQYF.

The chain carries TRBV7-9 and TRBJ2-4, with 9 positions matching TRBD1. This CDR3 spans 16 amino acids. The germline V gene encodes CDR1 SEHNR and CDR2 FQNEAQ (reference sequence). J gave up 1 base and V 4 bases, and 5 bases lay outside the gene matches. The DNA of the CDR3 is TGTGCCAGCAGCTCGGGACAGGGTGGGGCCAAAAACATTCAGTACTTC. Its protein product is CASSSGQGGAKNIQYF.

The V gene is TRBV25-1, the J gene TRBJ2-6; 7 positions match TRBD1. Trimming took 4 bases from V and 0 from J; bases not matched to a gene: 3. This CDR3 comprises 16 residues. Looked up from germline, CDR1 is MGHDK and CDR2 is SYGVNS. CDR3 DNA: TGTGCCAGCAGTGGGACAGGCCGCTCTGGGGCCAACGTCCTGACTTTC. This gives the protein CASSGTGRSGANVLTF. Filled out from reference TRBV25-1 and TRBJ2-6, the complete variable domain reads EADIYQTPRYLVIGTGKKITLECSQTMGHDKMYWYQQDPGMELHLIHYSYGVNSTEKGDLSSESTVSRIRTEHFPLTLESARPSHTSQYLCASSGTGRSGANVLTFGAGSRLTVL.

The chain links TRBV29-1 to TRBJ2-7; D is ambiguous. Germline V gene sequence: CDR1 SQVTM, CDR2 ANQGSEA. V was cut by 5 bases and J by 3 bases, with 11 bases left in between. CDR3 length equals 12 residues. The DNA for the CDR3 is TGCAGCGTTCCCCAGCGAGACTACGAGCAGTACTTC. It is translated as CSVPQRDYEQYF.

V and J are TRBV5-1 and TRBJ2-7; 11 bases align to TRBD2. This CDR3 comprises 17 residues. Germline V gene lookup returns CDR1 SGHRS and CDR2 YFSETQ. The V segment lost 0 bases and the J segment 1 base; nucleotides outside the gene matches: 6. The CDR3 DNA is TGCGCCAGCAGCTTGGCAGGGACTAGCGGATTATCCTACGAGCAGTACTTC. It encodes CASSLAGTSGLSYEQYF.

The chain is built from TRBV5-8 and TRBJ2-5; 10 nucleotides align to TRBD2. CDR1 is SGHTS, CDR2 YDEGEE, per germline. V shed 3 bases and J 1 base; nucleotides not matched to a gene: 3. The length of the CDR3 is 15 residues. CDR3 sequence reads: CASSSGLAIQETQYF. The CDR3 coding sequence is TGTGCCAGCAGCTCGGGACTAGCGATCCAAGAGACCCAGTACTTC.

V and J are TRBV9 and TRBJ2-6; D remains unclear. Trimming left V 3 bases short and J 2 bases short, with 6 bases between. Germline V CDR1 and CDR2: SGDLS, YYNGEE. This CDR3 spans 14 amino acids. CDR3 sequence reads: CASSERPGANVLTF. CDR3 sequence (DNA): TGTGCCAGCAGCGAGAGGCCTGGGGCCAACGTCCTGACTTTC.

The gene calls are TRBV5-1 and TRBJ2-3, with 8 bases that match TRBD2. From germline, CDR1 is SGHRS and CDR2 YFSETQ. The CDR3 length is 15 residues. The junction had 4 bases not matched to a gene; V was cut back by 4 bases and J by 0 bases. CDR3 region: CASSEAGVSTDTQYF. The CDR3 DNA is TGCGCCAGCAGCGAAGCGGGGGTGAGCACAGATACGCAGTATTTT.

This clone appeared a single time. The chain combines TRBV5-1 with TRBJ1-3, with D unresolved. Trimming took off 7 bases at V and 4 bases at J, with 18 bases between the two ends. The CDR3 has 15 residues. CDR1 SGHRS and CDR2 YFSETQ come from the germline V gene. CDR3 sequence (DNA): TGCGCCAGCGCCTTGGAGGCGGGAGTGGGAAACACCATATATTTT. It encodes CASALEAGVGNTIYF. The full variable domain, rest sourced from reference TRBV5-1 and TRBJ1-3, is KAGVTQTPRYLIKTRGQQVTLSCSPISGHRSVSWYQQTPGQGLQFLFEYFSETQRNKGNFPGRFSGRQFSNSRSEMNVSTLELGDSALYLCASALEAGVGNTIYFGEGSWLTVV.

J is TRBJ2-7 and V is TRBV6-1; 7 bases are shared with TRBD2. J lost 4 bases, V lost 6 bases, and 9 bases had no gene match. The CDR3 extends over 14 amino acids. From germline, CDR1 is MNHNS and CDR2 SASEGT. CDR3 nucleotide sequence: TGTGCCAGCAGGCGGACGGGAGGTACATACGAGCAGTACTTC. It encodes CASRRTGGTYEQYF.